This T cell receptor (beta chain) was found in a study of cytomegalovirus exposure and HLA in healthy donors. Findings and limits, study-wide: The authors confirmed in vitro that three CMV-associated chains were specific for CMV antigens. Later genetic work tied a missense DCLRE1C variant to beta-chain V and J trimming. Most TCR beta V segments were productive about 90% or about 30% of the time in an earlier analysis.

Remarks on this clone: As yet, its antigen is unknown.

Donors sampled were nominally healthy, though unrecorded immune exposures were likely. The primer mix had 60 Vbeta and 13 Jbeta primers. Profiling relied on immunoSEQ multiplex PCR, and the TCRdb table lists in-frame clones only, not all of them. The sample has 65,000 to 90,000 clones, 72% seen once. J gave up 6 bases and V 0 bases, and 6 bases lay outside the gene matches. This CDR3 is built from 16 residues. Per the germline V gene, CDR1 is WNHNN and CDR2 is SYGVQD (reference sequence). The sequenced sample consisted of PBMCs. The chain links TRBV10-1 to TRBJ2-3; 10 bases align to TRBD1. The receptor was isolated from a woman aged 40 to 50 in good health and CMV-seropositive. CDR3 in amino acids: CASSESGTGVADTQYF. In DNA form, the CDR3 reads TGCGCCAGCAGTGAGTCCGGGACAGGGGTAGCGGATACGCAGTATTTT.